This T cell receptor beta chain originates from a study of prognosis after radiotherapy for stage I lung cancer. Turning to the study itself: Stage I lung tumors that were newly diagnosed and primary were found in 14 to 15 patients, while about 5 patients had oligometastatic NSCLC after surgical resection of the primary tumor. Medical inoperability was considered to apply to all enrolled non-small cell lung cancer patients.

CDR3 size: 16 residues. Deletions cut 3 bases from V and 0 bases from J, with 11 bases between. Germline V gene data show CDR1 as MGHRA and CDR2 as YSYEKL. This clonotype has at least ten counts. Using two-round multiplex PCR, the authors amplified TCR beta CDR3 from genomic DNA. Every TRBV and TRBJ gene had its own specific primer in first-round PCR. A single record per CDR3 protein comes from TCRdb applying MiXCR to the multiplex PCR reads. The table records over 25,000 distinct CDR3 sequences, 46% of them present only once. The sequencing used PBMCs, collected before or after stereotactic body radiation therapy (not recorded which). The chain carries TRBV4-1 and TRBJ2-2; maybe TRBD1 (6 bases). The clonotype comes from a donor over 45 with non-small cell lung cancer. The CDR3 DNA follows: TGCGCCAGCAGCCATAAGGGGGTGCCGAACACCGGGGAGCTGTTTTTT. This encodes CASSHKGVPNTGELFF.